This note documents a single T cell receptor beta chain sequence. The sample is drawn from a study of shared clonotypes between healthy human individuals. In germline, CDR1 is MGHDK, CDR2 SYGVNS. This CDR3 has 13 residues. Trimming removed 2 bases from V and 1 base from J, with 6 bases in between. TCRdb keeps only in-frame clones here, not all; method: immunoSEQ multiplex PCR. Seen here are around 2,000,000 clones, just over 90% observed once, and the top ten hold over 1.5%. Only CD45RO-negative cells positively selected for CCR7 counted as naive CD8 cells, so terminally differentiated effector memory CD45RA+ cells were excluded.

V gene TRBV25-1 combines with J gene TRBJ2-7, with D possibly being TRBD1 (6 bases). The sequenced sample consisted of naive CD8+ T cells from PBMCs. This receptor was identified in a man aged 18-30 years in good health. Some clones in this sample may be carry-over from other donors' samples. The CDR3 DNA reads as TGTGCCAGCAGTGAACAGGGGTCCTACGAGCAGTACTTC. It codes for CASSEQGSYEQYF.